This entry features one T cell receptor beta chain sequence. Noted time point: peripheral blood 6 weeks after treatment start. This CDR3 has 13 amino acids. Trimming took 6 bases from V and 4 from J, leaving 11 bases between them. Germline CDR1 and CDR2: WNHNN and SYGVQD (reference sequence). The data are from a study of PD-L1 blockade in urothelial cancer. Every PCR got spiked synthetic TCR analog templates. Libraries were prepared by immunoSEQ multiplex PCR; TCRdb keeps only in-frame clonotypes and omits some of them. The sample consists of about 50,000 clones, 65% to 85% of them appearing once. Sequences were derived from PBMCs, sampled around atezolizumab (anti-PD-L1) treatment. The chain employs TRBV10-1 and TRBJ2-3, with D perhaps matching TRBD1 (5 bases). This clonotype originated in a man between 65 and 79 years old with urothelial cancer. The CDR3 reads CASSRQSPDTQYF. CDR3 DNA sequence: TGCGCCAGCAGCAGACAGTCCCCAGATACGCAGTATTTT.